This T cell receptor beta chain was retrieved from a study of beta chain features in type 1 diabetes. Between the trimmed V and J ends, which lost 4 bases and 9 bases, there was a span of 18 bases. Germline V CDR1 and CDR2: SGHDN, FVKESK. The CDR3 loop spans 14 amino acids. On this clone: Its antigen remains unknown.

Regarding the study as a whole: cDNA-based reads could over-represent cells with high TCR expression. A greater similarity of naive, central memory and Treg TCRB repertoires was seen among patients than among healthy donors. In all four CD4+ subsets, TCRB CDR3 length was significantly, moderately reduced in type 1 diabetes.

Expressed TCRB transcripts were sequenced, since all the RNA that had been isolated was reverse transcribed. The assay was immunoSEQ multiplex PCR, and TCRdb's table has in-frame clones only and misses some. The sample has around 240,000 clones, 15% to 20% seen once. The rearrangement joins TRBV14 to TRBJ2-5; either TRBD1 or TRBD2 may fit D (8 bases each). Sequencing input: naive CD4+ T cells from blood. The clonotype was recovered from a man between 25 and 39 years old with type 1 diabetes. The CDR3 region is CASSRTGPGRAQYF. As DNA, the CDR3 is TGTGCCAGCAGCCGGACAGGGCCCGGGAGGGCCCAGTACTTC.